This T cell receptor beta chain was retrieved from a study of spatial heterogeneity in lung cancer. Study-wide background: The average count in raw reads for each unique TCR and UMI combination exceeded eight appearances. Findings and limits, study-wide: Counts that tracked tumor mutation counts were those of expanded intratumoral alpha and beta TCRs.

Time point reported: sample taken at primary tumor resection. Donation came from 70 or so patients with untreated early-stage non-small cell lung cancer. Whole RNA, isolated from tumor, nontumor lung or frozen PBMC, was sequenced without prior sorting. CDR1 and CDR2 (germline): GTSNPN, SVGIG (reference sequence). The CDR3 spans 14 residues. This clonotype showed up just a few times. The target antigen is unknown. A much larger clone lies a single base off, so this may be a read error. Unique molecular identifiers tagged every individual TCR cDNA molecule. TCRdb used MiXCR to reprocess the 5' RACE reads, holding one entry per CDR3 protein. The sample carries 7,500 to 10,000 distinct CDR3 sequences, 6.5% to 9.5% recorded once.

The source was lung tumor tissue, collected at surgery. The V gene is TRBV30, the J gene TRBJ1-5; D may be TRBD1 (5 bases). The receptor was isolated from a male donor with early-stage non-small cell lung cancer. Here the CDR3 reads CAWGVPGTWQPQHF. The CDR3 bases are TGTGCCTGGGGTGTACCAGGGACCTGGCAGCCCCAGCATTTT.